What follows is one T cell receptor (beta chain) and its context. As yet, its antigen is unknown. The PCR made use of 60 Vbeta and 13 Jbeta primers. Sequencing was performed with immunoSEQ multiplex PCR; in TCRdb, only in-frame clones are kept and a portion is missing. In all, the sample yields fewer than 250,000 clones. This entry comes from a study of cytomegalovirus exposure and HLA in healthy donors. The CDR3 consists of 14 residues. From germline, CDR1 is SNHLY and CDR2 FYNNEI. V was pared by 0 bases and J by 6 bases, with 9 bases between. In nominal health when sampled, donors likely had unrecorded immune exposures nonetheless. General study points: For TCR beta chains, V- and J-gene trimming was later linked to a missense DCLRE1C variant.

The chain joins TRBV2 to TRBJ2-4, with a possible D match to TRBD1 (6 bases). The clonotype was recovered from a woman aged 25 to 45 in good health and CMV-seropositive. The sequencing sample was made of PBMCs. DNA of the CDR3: TGTGCCAGCAGTGAAGCGATAGGGGGAAACATTCAGTACTTC. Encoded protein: CASSEAIGGNIQYF. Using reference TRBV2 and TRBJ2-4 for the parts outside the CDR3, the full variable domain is EPEVTQTPSHQVTQMGQEVILRCVPISNHLYFYWYRQILGQKVEFLVSFYNNEISEKSEIFDDQFSVERPDGSNFTLKIRSTKLEDSAMYFCASSEAIGGNIQYFGAGTRLSVL.